This T cell receptor (beta chain) was found in a study of T cells after yellow fever vaccination. V shed 4 bases, J shed 2 bases, and the junction held 11 bases outside the gene matches. This CDR3 has 16 residues. Germline loops: CDR1 SGHRS, CDR2 YFSETQ. TCRdb reprocessed the 5' RACE reads with MiXCR, giving one entry per CDR3 protein. This table holds approximately 340,000 distinct CDR3 sequences, more than 8.5% found once. General study results and limits: Boosting was followed by the reappearance of most primary-vaccination clones (around 95% CD4, 88% CD8).

A few counts support this clonotype. What it binds is not known. Source: PBMCs, taken on the day of the first yellow fever vaccination. The source of this sequence is a man in his late teens or twenties who received the YFV17D yellow fever vaccine. The genes are TRBV5-1 and TRBJ1-1; 7 bases are a match to TRBD1. CDR3 amino acids: CASSAAGTELNTEAFF. CDR3 nucleotides: TGCGCCAGCAGCGCAGCCGGGACAGAGCTCAACACTGAAGCTTTCTTT.